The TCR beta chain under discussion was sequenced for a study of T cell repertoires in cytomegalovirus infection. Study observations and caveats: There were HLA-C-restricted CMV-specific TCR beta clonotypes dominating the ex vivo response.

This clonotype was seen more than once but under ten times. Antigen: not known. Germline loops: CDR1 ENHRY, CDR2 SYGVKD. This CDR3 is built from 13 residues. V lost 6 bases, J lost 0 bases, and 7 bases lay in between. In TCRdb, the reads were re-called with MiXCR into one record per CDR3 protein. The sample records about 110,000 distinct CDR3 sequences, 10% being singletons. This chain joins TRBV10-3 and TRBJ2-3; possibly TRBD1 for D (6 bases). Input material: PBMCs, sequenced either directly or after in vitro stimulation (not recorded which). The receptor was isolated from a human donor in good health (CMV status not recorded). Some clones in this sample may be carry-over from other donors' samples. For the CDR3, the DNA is TGTGCCATCAGAGGGGGTAGCACAGATACGCAGTATTTT. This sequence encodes CAIRGGSTDTQYF.